A selection of T cell receptor beta chains follows, all from one sample in a study of human T cells and chemical hapten exposure. TCRdb re-called the RACE reads through MiXCR, storing one row per CDR3 protein. The sample has about 380,000 distinct CDR3 sequences, roughly 4.8% seen once. Sequences were derived from whole blood, sampled in connection with sensitization to the hapten diphenylcyclopropenone (DPC). These TCRs come from a woman in her forties or fifties with alopecia areata. Some clones in this sample may be carry-over from other donors' samples. Both conserved end residues are part of each CDR3. D genes are given only for firm matches. Only part of the rows carry a size: once, few, many, or a class if the clone is expanded.

v_call	d_call	j_call	clone_size	cdr3_nt	cdr3_aa
TRBV12-3/TRBV12-4	NA	TRBJ1-2	few	TGTGCCAGCGGGTCAGTCAACTATGGCTACACCTTC	CASGSVNYGYTF
TRBV6-2/TRBV6-3	NA	TRBJ2-3	many	TGTGCCAGCAGTTACCCCCTTACCACAGATACGCAGTATTTT	CASSYPLTTDTQYF
TRBV20-1	NA	TRBJ2-1	NA	TGCAGTGCTAGGGACCCCTCTTTATCTCCGTTCTTC	CSARDPSLSPFF
TRBV27	TRBD2	TRBJ2-3	NA	TGTGCCAGCAGTTTTGGTAGCGGGAGCACAGATACGCAGTATTTT	CASSFGSGSTDTQYF
TRBV20-1	NA	TRBJ2-1	many	TGCAGTGCTAGAGCGGGAGCGGGCTACAATGAGCAGTTCTTC	CSARAGAGYNEQFF
TRBV4-1	TRBD1	TRBJ2-5	many	TGCGCCAGCAGCGGGACAGGGACTCAAGAGACCCAGTACTTC	CASSGTGTQETQYF
TRBV29-1	NA	TRBJ2-7	many	TGCAGCGGATCGGACGGAGAACTTACTTACGAGCAGTACTTC	CSGSDGELTYEQYF
TRBV7-2	NA	TRBJ2-3	many	TGTGCCAGCAGCCGCCAGGCTTCCCTCACAGATACGCAGTATTTT	CASSRQASLTDTQYF
TRBV6-1	NA	TRBJ1-1	many	TGTGCCAGCAGTGAGACCCTGCGGGGGACTGAAGCTTTCTTT	CASSETLRGTEAFF
TRBV15	TRBD2	TRBJ2-2	many	TGTGCCACCAGCCAGCGGCCAGGGTCGACTAGCGGGAGGGCCGGGGAGCTGTTTTTT	CATSQRPGSTSGRAGELFF
TRBV3-1	TRBD2	TRBJ2-2	many	TGTGCCAGCAGCCAAGAAGGATGGGGGACTAGGAACACCGGGGAGCTGTTTTTT	CASSQEGWGTRNTGELFF
TRBV7-9	NA	TRBJ2-5	few	TGTGCCAGCACCAACCCAAAGATTTCCCCCAGTCAATCTCAAGAGACCCAGTACTTC	CASTNPKISPSQSQETQYF
TRBV14	NA	TRBJ1-1	few	TGTGCCAGCAGCCAAGATTTCCATGAAGCTTTCTTT	CASSQDFHEAFF
TRBV29-1	NA	TRBJ2-5	NA	TGCAGCGCGGTACGGGAGCAAGAGACCCAGTACTTC	CSAVREQETQYF
TRBV30	NA	TRBJ1-1	few	TGTGCCTGCGTCCCTGCTTTCTTT	CACVPAFF
TRBV10-3	NA	TRBJ2-7	many	TGTGCCATCAGTAGTCAGGGAATGGGCGAGCAGTACTTC	CAISSQGMGEQYF
TRBV18	TRBD2	TRBJ2-2	few	TGTGCCAGCAGCGGGGGTACCACCGGGGAGCTGTTTTTT	CASSGGTTGELFF
TRBV7-6	TRBD2	TRBJ2-7	NA	TGTGCCAGCAGCTCGGGAGGAGAGTGGGAGCAGTACTTC	CASSSGGEWEQYF
TRBV9	NA	TRBJ1-1	few	TGTGCCAGCAGCGTTTTGGGGCGAGAAGCTTTCTTT	CASSVLGREAFF
TRBV12-3/TRBV12-4	NA	TRBJ2-2	NA	TGTGCCAGCAGTCCCGGGACGGTGATCGGGGGGCTGTTTTTT	CASSPGTVIGGLFF
TRBV28	NA	TRBJ1-1	NA	TGTGCCAGCAGCCCACCGGGGATGGACACTGAAGCTTTCTTT	CASSPPGMDTEAFF
TRBV27	NA	TRBJ2-7	NA	TGTGCCAGCAGTTTATCAGCATTAGACGCCTACGAGCAGTACTTC	CASSLSALDAYEQYF
TRBV5-1	TRBD2	TRBJ2-2	many	TGCGCCAGCAGCCAACGGACTAGCGGGTCGAACACCGGGGAGCTGTTTTTT	CASSQRTSGSNTGELFF
TRBV28	NA	TRBJ1-5	NA	TGTGCCAGCAGCTCCACGCAGGGATTGGGCCAGCCCCAGCATTTT	CASSSTQGLGQPQHF
TRBV28	NA	TRBJ2-1	many	TGTGCCAGCAGCAGGACAGACAATGAGCAGTTCTTC	CASSRTDNEQFF
TRBV12-3/TRBV12-4	TRBD1	TRBJ1-5	NA	TGTGCCAGCAGTCGGACAGGGGGACTTAATCAGCCCCAGCATTTT	CASSRTGGLNQPQHF
TRBV7-8	NA	TRBJ1-4	many	TGTGCCAGCAGCTCAATTACTGGTTTTGGTGAAAAACTGTTTTTT	CASSSITGFGEKLFF
TRBV5-1	TRBD1	TRBJ1-2	few	TGCGCCAGCAGAACGGAGGGGGCCGGACCTAGCGCCTATGGCTACACCTTC	CASRTEGAGPSAYGYTF
TRBV12-3/TRBV12-4	TRBD1	TRBJ1-1	many	TGTGCCAGCAGTTTATCCGGGACAGGGGGGAGAACTGAAGCTTTCTTT	CASSLSGTGGRTEAFF
TRBV9	TRBD1	TRBJ1-6	few	TGTGCCAGCAGCGTGCACAGGGGGCCCTCCTATAATTCACCCCTCCACTTT	CASSVHRGPSYNSPLHF
TRBV4-1	TRBD2	TRBJ2-3	few	TGCGCCAGCAGCCAAGATCCGCTAGCGGGGCTCCCCTCCGGAGATACGCAGTATTTT	CASSQDPLAGLPSGDTQYF
TRBV7-9	NA	TRBJ2-7	many	TGTGCCAGCAGCAGGACGGGGGCCGACGAGCAGTACTTC	CASSRTGADEQYF
TRBV12-3/TRBV12-4	TRBD1	TRBJ1-2	few	TGTGCCAGCAGTCCGGGACAGCCCTATGGCTACACCTTC	CASSPGQPYGYTF
TRBV9	TRBD1	TRBJ2-1	few	TGTGCCAGCAGCTTCCCACTCGCAGGGGGCTACAATGAGCAGTTCTTC	CASSFPLAGGYNEQFF
TRBV30	NA	TRBJ1-4	many	TGTGCCTGGAGTAAGGACAGCATTAATGAAAAACTGTTTTTT	CAWSKDSINEKLFF
TRBV2	NA	TRBJ2-1	many	TGTGCCACCCCTTCTGAGGGTCAGGGCTTAGATGAGCAGTTCTTC	CATPSEGQGLDEQFF
TRBV11-2	NA	TRBJ2-3	many	TGTGCCAGCAGCTTAGGGGCAGGGGGCACAGATACGCAGTATTTT	CASSLGAGGTDTQYF
TRBV7-8	NA	TRBJ1-1	NA	TGTGCCAGCAGCTCTATGTGGGGGCGGGGGACGAACACTGAAGCTTTCTTT	CASSSMWGRGTNTEAFF
TRBV5-1	TRBD1	TRBJ1-1	many	TGCGCCAGCAGCTGGGGACAGCTCACTGAAGCTTTCTTT	CASSWGQLTEAFF
TRBV7-2	TRBD2	TRBJ2-7	NA	TGTGCCAGCAGCAGAAGCGGGGCTCACGAGCAGTACTTC	CASSRSGAHEQYF
TRBV7-3	NA	TRBJ1-1	NA	TGTGCCAGCAGCTTTAAAGAGGGCACTGAAGCTTTCTTT	CASSFKEGTEAFF
TRBV10-3	NA	TRBJ2-3	NA	TGTGCCATCAGTGAGTCGGGGGGAGAGGTCGCCGATACGCAGTATTTT	CAISESGGEVADTQYF
TRBV7-2	TRBD1	TRBJ1-5	NA	TGTGCCAGCAGCCCGGGACAGTCGGATCAGCCCCAGCATTTT	CASSPGQSDQPQHF
TRBV29-1	NA	TRBJ1-1	NA	TGCAGCGTTGTCTCAGGGGTCAACACTGAAGCTTTCTTT	CSVVSGVNTEAFF
TRBV28	NA	TRBJ2-3	few	TGTGCCAGCAGTCCGCGGTTTGGGTCTAGCACAGATACGCAGTATTTT	CASSPRFGSSTDTQYF
TRBV3-1	NA	TRBJ1-6	many	TGTGCCAGCAGCCAACCCACCGCGGGGGTAAGTTCACCCCTCCACTTT	CASSQPTAGVSSPLHF
TRBV6-4	NA	TRBJ2-3	few	TGTGCCAGCAGTGAGAGGGGACCCTCCAGCACAGATACGCAGTATTTT	CASSERGPSSTDTQYF
TRBV6-6	TRBD2	TRBJ2-2	few	TGTGCCAGCAGCTGGGGGGGACTAGGAGTAACCGGGGAGCTGTTTTTT	CASSWGGLGVTGELFF
TRBV9	NA	TRBJ2-7	few	TGTGCCAGCAGCCCAAGCGACACTATCAGCTCCTACGAGCAGTACTTC	CASSPSDTISSYEQYF
TRBV28	NA	TRBJ1-5	many	TGTGCCAGCAGTTTCCAGAGGGGTCCCAATCAGCCCCAGCATTTT	CASSFQRGPNQPQHF
TRBV3-1	NA	TRBJ1-6	many	TGTGCCAGCAGCTCTCCTGGCGGTGGTTCACCCCTCCACTTT	CASSSPGGGSPLHF
TRBV12-3/TRBV12-4	NA	TRBJ2-2	many	TGTGCCAGCCCGGGCCGCGGAACCGGGGAGCTGTTTTTT	CASPGRGTGELFF
TRBV6-6	NA	TRBJ2-7	many	TGTGCCAGCAGTTACCCCAGGTCCGGGCCTAGGTACGAGCAGTACTTC	CASSYPRSGPRYEQYF